This T cell receptor beta chain emerged from a study of blood T cells in healthy people across ages (dated by TCRdb to between 2015 and 2016). The study in broad terms: Template switching captured roughly one uniquely barcoded TCR beta cDNA molecule per two T cells in model experiments. The study measured age-related changes in TCR beta repertoire diversity using deep sequencing normalized with unique cDNA molecular identifiers. For two donors (one aged 18 to 30 and one aged 80 or older), the study analyzed two additional independent replicas of 1 million unique cDNA reads from the same blood draw. The donors were split into four age groups: young (average approximately 16 years), middle-aged (roughly 39), aged (around 67) and long-lived (approximately 89).

This clonotype has a handful of counts. Which antigen it targets is not known. No clone much larger than this one lies a single base away; base qualities are absent. The roughly 39 donors, aged about 6 to 90 years, were systemically healthy Caucasian individuals from Russia. Around 10 milliliters of peripheral blood were drawn from each donor into EDTA-treated Vacutainer tubes. Ficoll-Paque density-gradient centrifugation was used to isolate PBMCs, with at least 7 million obtained per sample. Trizol reagent was used to extract total RNA from PBMCs, with at least 5 micrograms per sample. For every donor, an aliquot of PBMCs went through flow cytometry to measure the percentages of naive CD45RAhigh/CD27high T cells. Summary of the overall study and its limitations: Because the CMV infection status of the donors was unknown, age-related changes in expanded clonotypes may potentially have been confounded. Estimates of total diversity based on one million sequenced T cells were considered lower bounds and underestimates. Conclusive comparison of naive and antigen-experienced compartments was prevented by the profiling of bulk unsorted PBMCs. Observed TCR beta diversity correlated strongly with the percentage of naive T cells measured by flow cytometry. The long-lived group showed more naive CD4+ T cells, fewer expanded clones and increased TCR diversity than the aged group, suggesting age selection. Observed TCR beta diversity per million T cells fell roughly linearly with age, and a significant reduction was already apparent by age roughly 41.

The library was built by means of 5' RACE. TCRdb names Illumina HiSeq 2500 as the instrument used. The second PCR ran for roughly 6 to 11 cycles and used a J-beta primer mix along with a sample-barcoded 5' primer. Each TCR beta cDNA molecule received a unique molecular identifier from a template-switch 5' adaptor carrying 12 random nucleotides. Each sample yielded at least 2.5 million CDR3-containing paired-end reads. First-strand cDNA was synthesized from all RNA with the Mint cDNA synthesis kit, primed by a TRBC-specific oligonucleotide. Following uracil-DNA glycosylase treatment, all cDNA underwent a first 18-cycle PCR with the universal primers M1SS and BC2_uni_R. Turning to the authors' computational methods: For normalization, 1 million high-quality reads were randomly selected from each sample, with every read carrying a distinct molecular identifier. Reads sharing molecular identifiers were discarded rather than binned into consensus sequences. CDR3 identification, clonotype clustering and error correction used MiTCR with a Q25 quality threshold and the strictest error-elimination algorithm. A nonparametric unseen species model using Euler transformation provided a lower-bound estimate of total TCR beta diversity. Starting from the raw public reads, TCRdb applied fastp trimming at Q25, assembled clones with MiXCR and retained in-frame beta chains. Each record represents a unique CDR3 protein, reported with the most common genes and DNA among its rows. TCRdb, rather than the study authors, made the V and J calls. The sample includes around 700,000 distinct CDR3 sequences, with 20% to 30% observed a single time. In total, the top ten clones hold just under 9.5% of the sample.

CDR1 is given as LGHDT and CDR2 as YNNKEL, both from the germline V gene (reference sequence). The germline V and J ends show losses of 5 bases and 5 bases respectively, and no gene match explains 7 bases of the junction. Inclusive of the bounding cysteine and phenylalanine, the CDR3 is 15 residues long. Only the CDR3 portion is preserved as DNA: 45 bases, with reading frame beginning at the first base. Separately, the same data were catalogued under a study of T cells of mothers and their children. That second publication adds: The donors were nine systemically healthy Caucasian individuals, made up of three mothers and their six children. cDNA synthesis consumed the entire amount of extracted RNA, loaded at approximately 1.6 ug RNA in each 15 ul reaction. In the second PCR, the M1S primer added sample barcodes and 2-4 random nucleotides. Over 8 million TCR beta CDR3 reads were obtained for each mother, and 3 million to 3.5 million reads were obtained for each child. TCR recombination output is similarly shaped by thymic selection in related and unrelated pairs, with a minor effect exerted by inherited differences. Normalized repertoire overlap in related mother-child pairs was always slightly higher than in unrelated mother-child pairs, but the difference was never significant. With a sensitivity of about 100 clones per million clonotypes, no persistent microchimeric T cell clones were detected. Deep NGS was used in the study to compare the TCR beta repertoires of mothers and children and to look for features that separate related mother-child pairs from unrelated individuals. On average, the children were around 11 +/- 4 years old, while the mothers were 40 +/- 4 years old. After adapter ligation was performed with NEBNext reagents, the libraries were sequenced on an Illumina HiSeq 2000 with 100+100 nt paired-end reads. To avoid cross-contamination, the mother libraries and the child libraries were prepared a month apart and sequenced in separate runs. For each donor, between about 500,000 and 2,000,000 distinct TCR beta clonotypes were identified. Naive TCR beta clonotypes were estimated from low-frequency clonotypes matched to each donor's FACS-determined naive share, without sorting.

Rearrangement joined TRBV3-1 to TRBJ2-5; TRBD2 agrees with 11 junctional bases. The sequence derives from a boy between 10 and 17 years old in good health. The specimen sequenced was blood. CDR3 loop: CASSEIAGGGETQYF. The DNA reads as follows: TGTGCCAGCAGCGAAATAGCGGGAGGGGGTGAGACCCAGTACTTC.